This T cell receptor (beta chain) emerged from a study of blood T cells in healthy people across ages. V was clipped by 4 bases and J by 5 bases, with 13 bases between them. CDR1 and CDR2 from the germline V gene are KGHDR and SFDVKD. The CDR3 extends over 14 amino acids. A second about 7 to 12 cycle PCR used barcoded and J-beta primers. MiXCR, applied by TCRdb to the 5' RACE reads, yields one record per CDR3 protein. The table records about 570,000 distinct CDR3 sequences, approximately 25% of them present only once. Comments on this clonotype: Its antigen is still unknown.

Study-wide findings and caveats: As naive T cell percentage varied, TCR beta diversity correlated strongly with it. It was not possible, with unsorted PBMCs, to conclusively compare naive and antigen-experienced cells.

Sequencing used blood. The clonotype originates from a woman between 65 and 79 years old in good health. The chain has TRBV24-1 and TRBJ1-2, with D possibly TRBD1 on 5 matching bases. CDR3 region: CATSDSGTEYGYTF. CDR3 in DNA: TGTGCCACCAGTGACAGCGGGACGGAATATGGCTACACCTTC.